Included here is one T cell receptor (beta chain) sequence, with context. The sample belongs to a study of blood T cell repertoires in COVID-19. Study summary: Acute-phase and convalescent COVID-19 samples originated in the United States, Italy and Spain. The analysed material was cDNA or gDNA that came from T cells, B-cell-depleted T cells, or PBMCs.

Those who participated ranged in age from about 18 to 89 years and resided in 24 US areas. J lost 4 bases, V lost 4 bases, and 5 bases had no gene match. Germline CDR1 and CDR2: KGHDR and SFDVKD. This CDR3 has 16 residues. Authors' data handling: How many nucleated cells were present was estimated from reference gene primer amplification. TCRdb's copy holds only in-frame clones and misses some; the assay was immunoSEQ multiplex PCR. V and J calls and clone size are those listed in that table; D and trimming were worked out from the DNA. The sample has 200,000 to 250,000 clones; 80% to 85% are singletons.

V gene TRBV24-1 combines with J gene TRBJ2-3; the match to TRBD1 covers 12 bases. Sample: PBMCs or T cells enriched from blood (not recorded which). The sequence came from a woman in her thirties or forties who had recovered from COVID-19. The CDR3 nucleotides read TGTGCCACCAGTGAGTCCGGGACAGGGGGCCCAGATACGCAGTATTTT. Its protein product is CATSESGTGGPDTQYF.